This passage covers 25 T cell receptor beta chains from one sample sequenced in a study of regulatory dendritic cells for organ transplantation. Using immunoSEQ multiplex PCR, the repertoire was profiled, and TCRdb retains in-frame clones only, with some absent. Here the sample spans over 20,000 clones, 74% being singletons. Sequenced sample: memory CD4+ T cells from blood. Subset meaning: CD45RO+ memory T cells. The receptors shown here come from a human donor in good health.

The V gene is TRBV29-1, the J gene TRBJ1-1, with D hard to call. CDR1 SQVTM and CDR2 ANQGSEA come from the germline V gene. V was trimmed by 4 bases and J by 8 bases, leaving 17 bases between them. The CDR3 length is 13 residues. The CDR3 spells CSVVRVEGPEAFF. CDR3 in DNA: TGCAGCGTTGTTCGGGTGGAAGGCCCCGAAGCTTTCTTT.

The CDR3 nucleotides are TGTGCCAGCTCACCCTCCTCCGGGACAGCTAAACGCTATGGCTACACCTTC. Translation: CASSPSSGTAKRYGYTF. This chain links TRBV18 with TRBJ1-2, with 7 positions matching TRBD1. With 3 bases clipped from V and 4 bases from J, the junction kept 14 bases outside the gene matches. The length of the CDR3 is 17 residues. Germline-derived CDR1 and CDR2 are KGHSH and LQKENI. The variable domain in full, completed from reference TRBV18 and TRBJ1-2, reads NAGVMQNPRHLVRRRGQEARLRCSPMKGHSHVYWYRQLPEEGLKFMVYLQKENIIDESGMPKERFSAEFPKEGPSILRIQQVVRGDSAAYFCASSPSSGTAKRYGYTFGSGTRLTVV.

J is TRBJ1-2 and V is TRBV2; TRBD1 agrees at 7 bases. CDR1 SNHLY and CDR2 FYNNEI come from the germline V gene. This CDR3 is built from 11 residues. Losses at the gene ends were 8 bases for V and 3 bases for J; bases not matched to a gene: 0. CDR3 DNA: TGTGCCAGCGGGACAGACTATGGCTACACCTTC. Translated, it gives CASGTDYGYTF.

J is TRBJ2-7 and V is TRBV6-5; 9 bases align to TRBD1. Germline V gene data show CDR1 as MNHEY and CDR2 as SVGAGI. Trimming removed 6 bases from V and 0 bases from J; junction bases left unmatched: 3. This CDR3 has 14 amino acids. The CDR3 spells CASSGQGYSYEQYF. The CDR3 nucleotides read TGTGCCAGCAGCGGACAGGGGTACTCCTACGAGCAGTACTTC.

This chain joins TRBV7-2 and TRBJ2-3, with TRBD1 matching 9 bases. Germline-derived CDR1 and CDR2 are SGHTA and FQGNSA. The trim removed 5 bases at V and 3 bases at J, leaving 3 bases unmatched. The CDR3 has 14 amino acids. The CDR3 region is CASSPGQGTDTQYF. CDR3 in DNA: TGTGCCAGCAGCCCAGGACAGGGGACAGATACGCAGTATTTT.

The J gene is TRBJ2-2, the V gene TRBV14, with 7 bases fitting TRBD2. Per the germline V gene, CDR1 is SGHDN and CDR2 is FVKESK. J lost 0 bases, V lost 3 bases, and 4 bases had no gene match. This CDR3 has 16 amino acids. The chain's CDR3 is CASSQHLAANTGELFF. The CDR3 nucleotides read TGTGCCAGCAGCCAGCATCTAGCGGCGAACACCGGGGAGCTGTTTTTT.

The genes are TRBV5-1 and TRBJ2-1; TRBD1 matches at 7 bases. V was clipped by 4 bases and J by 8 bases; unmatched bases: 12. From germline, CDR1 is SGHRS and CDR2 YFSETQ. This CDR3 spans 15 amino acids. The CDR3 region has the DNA TGCGCCAGCAGCGTTGGGAGAGGGGGCTTGGATGAGCAGTTCTTC. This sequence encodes CASSVGRGGLDEQFF.

CDR3 bases: TGCAGCGCTATGACAGGTTGGGACACTGAAGCTTTCTTT. As protein: CSAMTGWDTEAFF. This chain links TRBV29-1 with TRBJ1-1; D possibly corresponds to TRBD1 (6 bases). Germline CDR1 and CDR2: SQVTM and ANQGSEA. V lost 7 bases and J lost 3, with 15 bases in between. The CDR3 has 13 residues.

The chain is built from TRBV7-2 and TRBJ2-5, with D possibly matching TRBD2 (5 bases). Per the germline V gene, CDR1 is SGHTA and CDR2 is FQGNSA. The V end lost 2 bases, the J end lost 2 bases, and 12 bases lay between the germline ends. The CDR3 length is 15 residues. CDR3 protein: CASSLSAAVQETQYF. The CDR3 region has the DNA TGTGCCAGCAGCTTATCAGCAGCGGTACAAGAGACCCAGTACTTC.

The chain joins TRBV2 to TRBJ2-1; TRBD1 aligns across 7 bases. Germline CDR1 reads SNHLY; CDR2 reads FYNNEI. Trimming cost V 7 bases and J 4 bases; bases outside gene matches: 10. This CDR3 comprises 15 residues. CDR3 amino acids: CASTRDRLLYNEQFF. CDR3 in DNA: TGTGCCAGCACCAGGGACAGACTACTTTACAATGAGCAGTTCTTC.

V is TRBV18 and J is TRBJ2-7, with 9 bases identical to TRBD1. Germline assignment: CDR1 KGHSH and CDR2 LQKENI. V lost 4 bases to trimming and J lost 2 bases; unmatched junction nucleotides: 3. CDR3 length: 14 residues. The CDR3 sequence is CASSRGQGTYEQYF. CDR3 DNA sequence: TGTGCCAGCTCACGGGGACAGGGAACCTACGAGCAGTACTTC.

CDR3 sequence (DNA): TGTGCCAGCAGCTTAGGGATCGGACAGGGGGCAGTCGAGCAGTACTTC. Protein: CASSLGIGQGAVEQYF. V usage is TRBV11-2 and J usage is TRBJ2-7; 11 bases align to TRBD1. V shed 1 base, J shed 6 bases, and the junction held 8 bases outside the gene matches. In germline, CDR1 is SGHAT, CDR2 FQNNGV. The CDR3 is made up of 16 amino acids.

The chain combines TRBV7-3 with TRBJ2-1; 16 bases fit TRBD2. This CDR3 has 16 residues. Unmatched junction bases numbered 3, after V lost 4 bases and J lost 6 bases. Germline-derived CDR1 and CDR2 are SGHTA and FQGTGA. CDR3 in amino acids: CASSSGLAGGGNEQFF. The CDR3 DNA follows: TGTGCCAGCAGCTCGGGACTAGCGGGGGGGGGCAATGAGCAGTTCTTC.

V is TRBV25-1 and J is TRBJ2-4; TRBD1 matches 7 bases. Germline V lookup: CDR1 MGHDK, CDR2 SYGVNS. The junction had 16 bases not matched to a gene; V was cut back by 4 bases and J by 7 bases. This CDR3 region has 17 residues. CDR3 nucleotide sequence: TGTGCCAGCAGTGGATTGGGGCGAACAGGGGCGGTGAACATTCAGTACTTC. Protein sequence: CASSGLGRTGAVNIQYF.

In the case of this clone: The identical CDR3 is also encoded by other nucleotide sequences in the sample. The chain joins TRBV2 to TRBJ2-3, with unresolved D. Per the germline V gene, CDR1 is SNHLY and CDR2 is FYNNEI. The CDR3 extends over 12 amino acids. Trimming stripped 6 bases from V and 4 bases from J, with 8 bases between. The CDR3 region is CASSLPPDTQYF. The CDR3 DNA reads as TGTGCCAGCAGCCTCCCCCCAGATACGCAGTATTTT. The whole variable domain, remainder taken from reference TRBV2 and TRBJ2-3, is EPEVTQTPSHQVTQMGQEVILRCVPISNHLYFYWYRQILGQKVEFLVSFYNNEISEKSEIFDDQFSVERPDGSNFTLKIRSTKLEDSAMYFCASSLPPDTQYFGPGTRLTVL.

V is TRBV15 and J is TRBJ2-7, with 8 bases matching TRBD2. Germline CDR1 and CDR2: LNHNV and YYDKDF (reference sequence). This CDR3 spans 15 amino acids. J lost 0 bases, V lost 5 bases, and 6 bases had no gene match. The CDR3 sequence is CATSRGGLSSYEQYF. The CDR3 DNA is TGTGCCACCAGCCGGGGGGGTCTGAGCTCCTACGAGCAGTACTTC.

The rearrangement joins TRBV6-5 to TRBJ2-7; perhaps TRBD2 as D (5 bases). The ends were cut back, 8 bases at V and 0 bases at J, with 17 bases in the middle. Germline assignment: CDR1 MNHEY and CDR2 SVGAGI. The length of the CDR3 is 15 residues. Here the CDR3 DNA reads TGTGCCAGCCGAAAGACTCGGGATCCCTCCTACGAGCAGTACTTC. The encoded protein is CASRKTRDPSYEQYF.

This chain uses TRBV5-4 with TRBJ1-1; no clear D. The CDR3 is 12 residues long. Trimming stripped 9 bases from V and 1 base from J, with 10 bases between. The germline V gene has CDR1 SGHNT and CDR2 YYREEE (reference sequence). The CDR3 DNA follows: TGTGCCACTCAAACCGGGAACACTGAAGCTTTCTTT. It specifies CATQTGNTEAFF. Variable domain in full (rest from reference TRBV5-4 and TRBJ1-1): ETGVTQSPTHLIKTRGQQVTLRCSSQSGHNTVSWYQQALGQGPQFIFQYYREEENGRGNFPPRFSGLQFPNYSSELNVNALELDDSALYLCATQTGNTEAFFGQGTRLTVV.

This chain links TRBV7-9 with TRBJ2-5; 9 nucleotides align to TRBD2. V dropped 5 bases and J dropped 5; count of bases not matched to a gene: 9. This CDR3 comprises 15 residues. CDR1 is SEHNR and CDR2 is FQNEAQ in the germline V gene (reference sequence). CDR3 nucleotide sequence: TGTGCCAGCAGCCGCGCCCTTGGACTAGCGGAGACCCAGTACTTC. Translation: CASSRALGLAETQYF.

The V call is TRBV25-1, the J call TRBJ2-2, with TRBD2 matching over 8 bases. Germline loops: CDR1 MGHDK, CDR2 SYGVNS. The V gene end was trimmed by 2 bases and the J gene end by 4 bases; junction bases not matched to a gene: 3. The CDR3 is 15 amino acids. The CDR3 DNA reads TGTGCCAGCAGTGAACCCGGGAGGGGCACCGGGGAGCTGTTTTTT. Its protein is CASSEPGRGTGELFF.

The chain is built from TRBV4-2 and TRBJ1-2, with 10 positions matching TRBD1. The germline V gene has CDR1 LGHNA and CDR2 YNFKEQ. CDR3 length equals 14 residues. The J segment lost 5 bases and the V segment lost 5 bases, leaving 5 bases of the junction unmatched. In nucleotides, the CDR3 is TGTGCCAGCAGCGAAGTGGGACAGGGGTATGGCTACACCTTC. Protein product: CASSEVGQGYGYTF.

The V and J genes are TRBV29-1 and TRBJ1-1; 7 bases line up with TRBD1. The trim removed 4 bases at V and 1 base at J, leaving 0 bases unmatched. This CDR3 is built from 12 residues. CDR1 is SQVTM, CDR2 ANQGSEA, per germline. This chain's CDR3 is CSVGDRNTEAFF. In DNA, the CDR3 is TGCAGCGTTGGGGACAGGAACACTGAAGCTTTCTTT.

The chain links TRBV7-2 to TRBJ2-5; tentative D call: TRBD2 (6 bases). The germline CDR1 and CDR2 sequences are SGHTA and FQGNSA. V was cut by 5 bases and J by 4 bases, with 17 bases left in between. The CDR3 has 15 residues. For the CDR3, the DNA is TGTGCCAGCAGCGTTTCGACAGTGGGGGGAGAGACCCAGTACTTC. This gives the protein CASSVSTVGGETQYF. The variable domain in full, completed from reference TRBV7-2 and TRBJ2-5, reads GAGVSQSPSNKVTEKGKDVELRCDPISGHTALYWYRQSLGQGLEFLIYFQGNSAPDKSGLPSDRFSAERTGGSVSTLTIQRTQQEDSAVYLCASSVSTVGGETQYFGPGTRLLVL.

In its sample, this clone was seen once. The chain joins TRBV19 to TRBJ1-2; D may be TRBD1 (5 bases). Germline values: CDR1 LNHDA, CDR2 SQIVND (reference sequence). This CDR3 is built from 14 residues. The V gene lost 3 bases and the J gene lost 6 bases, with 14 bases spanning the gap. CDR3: CASSIRDSGHGYTF. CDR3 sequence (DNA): TGTGCCAGTAGTATCAGGGACTCCGGACATGGCTACACCTTC.

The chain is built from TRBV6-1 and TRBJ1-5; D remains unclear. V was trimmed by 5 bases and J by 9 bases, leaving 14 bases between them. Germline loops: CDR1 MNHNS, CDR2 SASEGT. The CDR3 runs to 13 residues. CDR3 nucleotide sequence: TGTGCCAGCAGTCCGGGCCGGAGGGCGCCCCAGCATTTT. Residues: CASSPGRRAPQHF.